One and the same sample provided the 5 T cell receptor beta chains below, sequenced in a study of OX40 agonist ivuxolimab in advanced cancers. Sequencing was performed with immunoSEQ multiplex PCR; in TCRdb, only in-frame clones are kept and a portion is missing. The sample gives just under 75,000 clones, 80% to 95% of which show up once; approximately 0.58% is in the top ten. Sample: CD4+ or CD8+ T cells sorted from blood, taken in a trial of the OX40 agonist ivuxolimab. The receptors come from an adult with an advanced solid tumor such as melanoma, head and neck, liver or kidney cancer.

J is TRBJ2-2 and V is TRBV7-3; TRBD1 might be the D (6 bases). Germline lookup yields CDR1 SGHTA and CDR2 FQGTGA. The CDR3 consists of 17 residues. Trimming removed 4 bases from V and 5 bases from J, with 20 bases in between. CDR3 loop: CASSSWLGTMGTGELFF. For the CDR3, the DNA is TGTGCCAGCAGCTCCTGGCTTGGGACAATGGGAACCGGGGAGCTGTTTTTT.

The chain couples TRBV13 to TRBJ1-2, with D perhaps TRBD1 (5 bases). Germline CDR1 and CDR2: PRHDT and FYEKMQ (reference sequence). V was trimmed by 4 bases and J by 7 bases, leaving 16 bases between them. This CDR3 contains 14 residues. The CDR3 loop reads CASSSTTGGAGYTF. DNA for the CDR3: TGTGCCAGCAGCTCTACTACTGGGGGAGCTGGCTACACCTTC.

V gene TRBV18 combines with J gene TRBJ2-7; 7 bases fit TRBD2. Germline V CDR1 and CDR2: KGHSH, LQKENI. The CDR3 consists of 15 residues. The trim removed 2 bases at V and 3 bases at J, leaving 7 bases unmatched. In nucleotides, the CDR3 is TGTGCCAGCTCACCAGGCGCGGGAGCTGGCTACGAGCAGTACTTC. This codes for CASSPGAGAGYEQYF.

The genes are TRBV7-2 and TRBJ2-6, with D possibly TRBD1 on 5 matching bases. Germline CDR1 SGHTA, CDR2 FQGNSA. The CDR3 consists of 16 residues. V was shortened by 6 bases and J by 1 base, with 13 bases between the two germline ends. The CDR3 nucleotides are TGTGCCAGCAGTAACAGGCCAGGATCTGGGGCCAACGTCCTGACTTTC. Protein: CASSNRPGSGANVLTF.

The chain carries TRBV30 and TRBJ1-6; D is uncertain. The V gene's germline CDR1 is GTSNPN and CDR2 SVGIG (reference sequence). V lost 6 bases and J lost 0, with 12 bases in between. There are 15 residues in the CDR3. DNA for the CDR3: TGTGCCTGCCAAGGACGGAGCTCCTATAATTCACCCCTCCACTTT. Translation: CACQGRSSYNSPLHF.